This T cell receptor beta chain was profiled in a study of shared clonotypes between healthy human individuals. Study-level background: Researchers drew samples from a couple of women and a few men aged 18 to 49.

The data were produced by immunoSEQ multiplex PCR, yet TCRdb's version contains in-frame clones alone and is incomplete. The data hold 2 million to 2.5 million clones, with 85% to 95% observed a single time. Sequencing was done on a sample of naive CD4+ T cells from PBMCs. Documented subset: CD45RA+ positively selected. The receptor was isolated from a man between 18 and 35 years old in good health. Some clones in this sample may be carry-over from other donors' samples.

CDR3 bases: TGCAGCGTTACAGGGTTAGGCGCCTACGAGCAGTACTTC. Amino acids: CSVTGLGAYEQYF. V and J are TRBV29-1 and TRBJ2-7, with a possible D match to TRBD1 (6 bases). V lost 5 bases and J 2 bases, leaving 13 bases between the germline ends. CDR1 and CDR2 from the germline V gene are SQVTM and ANQGSEA. The length of the CDR3 is 13 residues.